These 25 T cell receptor beta chains came from one sample sequenced in a study of graft-versus-host responses after intestinal transplantation. The repertoire was sequenced with immunoSEQ multiplex PCR; TCRdb's copy has only in-frame clones and lacks some. The profile shows 62,000 or so clones, around nine tenths of them singletons. Their target antigens are unknown. The input for sequencing was unstimulated CD8+ T cells sorted from spleen or lymph node cells, taken before transplant. The receptor source for this set is a human donor who was the organ donor for an intestinal transplant.

This chain uses TRBV5-1 with TRBJ2-7; 7 positions agree with TRBD2. The CDR3 extends over 15 amino acids. Germline V lookup: CDR1 SGHRS, CDR2 YFSETQ. Trimming removed 1 base from V and 5 bases from J; junction bases left unmatched: 9. This chain's CDR3 is CASSLTGGSENEQYF. The CDR3 DNA reads as TGCGCCAGCAGCTTGACGGGCGGGAGTGAGAACGAGCAGTACTTC.

The rearrangement uses TRBV30 and TRBJ1-1; weak D call: TRBD1 (5 bases). The V gene's germline CDR1 is GTSNPN and CDR2 SVGIG (reference sequence). The germline V and J ends were trimmed by 2 bases and 1 base, with 8 bases remaining between them. The CDR3 totals 13 residues. The CDR3 protein is CAWSRTSNTEAFF. The CDR3 region has the DNA TGTGCCTGGAGTAGGACATCGAACACTGAAGCTTTCTTT.

This clone was seen more than once but under ten times. The chain uses TRBV7-9 and TRBJ2-1; 7 bases match TRBD1. The length of the CDR3 is 16 residues. The junction had 14 bases not matched to a gene; V was cut back by 6 bases and J by 6 bases. Germline CDR1 is SEHNR and CDR2 is FQNEAQ (reference sequence). As DNA, the CDR3 is TGTGCCAGCAGTCTCACCTGGGGAGACAGGGTCAATGAGCAGTTCTTC. Residues: CASSLTWGDRVNEQFF.

The chain carries TRBV21-1 and TRBJ2-5; the listed D gene, TRBD1, was not tested against the DNA. TRBV21-1 is flagged as a pseudogene. The length of the CDR3 is 16 residues. The CDR3 DNA reads TGTGCCAGCAGCCATCTAGACAGGGATAACCAAGAGACCCAGTACTTC. Translation: CASSHLDRDNQETQYF.

The chain couples TRBV15 to TRBJ1-5, with TRBD1 identical over 7 bases. The CDR3 covers 15 residues. Unmatched junction bases numbered 3, after V lost 0 bases and J lost 4 bases. Germline V lookup: CDR1 LNHNV, CDR2 YYDKDF (reference sequence). CDR3 nucleotides: TGTGCCACCAGCAGAGATCTGGGACAGAATCAGCCCCAGCATTTT. Its translation is CATSRDLGQNQPQHF.

A single count supports this clone. The chain combines TRBV5-1 with TRBJ2-3; D might be TRBD2 (6 bases). Deletions cut 6 bases from V and 5 bases from J, with 13 bases between. CDR1 is SGHRS, CDR2 YFSETQ, per germline. The CDR3 covers 13 residues. The CDR3 here is CASMPPRGDTQYF. In nucleotides, the CDR3 is TGCGCCAGCATGCCCCCGCGGGGAGATACGCAGTATTTT.

V gene TRBV11-2 combines with J gene TRBJ2-2; the D gene is possibly TRBD1 (5 bases). Trimming removed 2 bases from V and 6 bases from J, with 7 bases in between. The CDR3 consists of 13 residues. Germline loops: CDR1 SGHAT, CDR2 FQNNGV. The CDR3, as DNA: TGTGCCAGCAGCTTAAGGGGCGCCGGGGAGCTGTTTTTT. Amino acid sequence: CASSLRGAGELFF. Together with reference TRBV11-2 and TRBJ2-2, the CDR3 gives the full variable domain: EAGVAQSPRYKIIEKRQSVAFWCNPISGHATLYWYQQILGQGPKLLIQFQNNGVVDDSQLPKDRFSAERLKGVDSTLKIQPAKLEDSAVYLCASSLRGAGELFFGEGSRLTVL.

V and J are TRBV5-8 and TRBJ2-7; TRBD2 is a possible D gene (5 bases). V was trimmed by 7 bases and J by 6 bases, leaving 11 bases between them. CDR1 and CDR2 from the germline V gene are SGHTS and YDEGEE. This CDR3 contains 11 residues. The CDR3 is CASFEGGEQYF. The CDR3 DNA sequence: TGTGCCAGCTTCGAGGGTGGCGAGCAGTACTTC. Supplemented by reference TRBV5-8 and TRBJ2-7, the full variable domain reads EAGVTQSPTHLIKTRGQQATLRCSPISGHTSVYWYQQALGLGLQFLLWYDEGEERNRGNFPPRFSGRQFPNYSSELNVNALELEDSALYLCASFEGGEQYFGPGTRLTVT.

The chain has TRBV4-3 and TRBJ2-7, with 9 bases that match TRBD1. Germline V gene sequence: CDR1 LGHNA, CDR2 YSLEER. V dropped 1 base and J dropped 3; count of bases not matched to a gene: 4. The CDR3 sequence is 15 residues long. CDR3 in amino acids: CASSQGRDRVYEQYF. CDR3 bases: TGCGCCAGCAGCCAAGGCCGGGACAGGGTCTACGAGCAGTACTTC.

The V and J genes are TRBV9 and TRBJ2-1, with TRBD1 matching over 8 bases. This CDR3 has 16 amino acids. The ends lost 4 bases at V and 5 bases at J; junction bases unmatched: 11. CDR1 is SGDLS and CDR2 is YYNGEE in the germline V gene. CDR3 residues: CASSSTRDRWDNEQFF. CDR3 sequence (DNA): TGTGCCAGCAGCTCCACCCGGGACAGGTGGGACAATGAGCAGTTCTTC.

This clone showed up just once. The genes are TRBV4-2 and TRBJ2-7, with 7 nucleotides matching TRBD2. The CDR3 extends over 19 amino acids. Germline CDR1 and CDR2: LGHNA and YNFKEQ. V trimming: 2 bases; J trimming: 3 bases; junction bases outside the gene matches: 19. The CDR3 loop is CASSQHPPELAAEHYEQYF. The CDR3 DNA reads TGTGCCAGCAGCCAACATCCTCCGGAGCTAGCGGCTGAACACTACGAGCAGTACTTC.

This chain joins TRBV6-5 and TRBJ2-1, with D possibly matching TRBD1 (5 bases). Trimming took 6 bases from V and 8 from J, leaving 11 bases between them. The germline V gene encodes CDR1 MNHEY and CDR2 SVGAGI. The CDR3 spans 12 residues. This CDR3 is CASSQRGDEQFF. The CDR3 nucleotides are TGTGCCAGCAGCCAAAGGGGTGATGAGCAGTTCTTC.

Details on this clone: Germline is not matched at one junction end, which may reflect a read error. V and J are TRBV7-9 and TRBJ2-5, with 7 bases that match TRBD1. Looked up from germline, CDR1 is SEHNR and CDR2 is FQNEAQ (reference sequence). CDR3 length equals 15 residues. The CDR3 reads CASILGQDLQETQYF. CDR3 sequence (DNA): TGTGCCAGCATCTTAGGACAGGACCTCCAAGAGACCCAGTACTTC.

The genes are TRBV28 and TRBJ2-7; the D gene is possibly TRBD2 (5 bases). Germline-derived CDR1 and CDR2 are MDHEN and SYDVKM. This CDR3 is 14 amino acids long. Trimming took off 3 bases at V and 1 base at J, with 10 bases between the two ends. CDR3 sequence: CASSFPRTSYEQYF. The CDR3 DNA sequence: TGTGCCAGCAGTTTCCCACGGACTTCCTACGAGCAGTACTTC. The complete variable domain, with remaining parts taken from reference TRBV28 and TRBJ2-7, reads DVKVTQSSRYLVKRTGEKVFLECVQDMDHENMFWYRQDPGLGLRLIYFSYDVKMKEKGDIPEGYSVSREKKERFSLILESASTNQTSMYLCASSFPRTSYEQYFGPGTRLTVT.

V is TRBV27 and J is TRBJ2-6, with D perhaps TRBD1 (6 bases). Germline CDR1 is MNHEY and CDR2 is SMNVEV (reference sequence). V gave up 6 bases and J gave up 0 bases, with 21 bases separating them. The CDR3 is 19 amino acids. CDR3 region: CASSLTTGHILSGANVLTF. The CDR3 DNA reads TGTGCCAGCAGCCTCACTACGGGACATATTCTCTCTGGGGCCAACGTCCTGACTTTC. The full variable domain, rest sourced from reference TRBV27 and TRBJ2-6, is EAQVTQNPRYLITVTGKKLTVTCSQNMNHEYMSWYRQDPGLGLRQIYYSMNVEVTDKGDVPEGYKVSRKEKRNFPLILESPSPNQTSLYFCASSLTTGHILSGANVLTFGAGSRLTVL.

This clone was observed once. This chain connects TRBV7-2 to TRBJ2-3; 11 bases map to TRBD2. Trimming removed 5 bases from V and 4 bases from J; junction bases left unmatched: 11. CDR3 size: 17 residues. Germline-derived CDR1 and CDR2 are SGHTA and FQGNSA. CDR3 sequence reads: CASSPGLAGGWADTQYF. The DNA for the CDR3 is TGTGCCAGCAGCCCGGGGCTAGCGGGAGGTTGGGCAGATACGCAGTATTTT. The full variable domain, rest sourced from reference TRBV7-2 and TRBJ2-3, is GAGVSQSPSNKVTEKGKDVELRCDPISGHTALYWYRQSLGQGLEFLIYFQGNSAPDKSGLPSDRFSAERTGGSVSTLTIQRTQQEDSAVYLCASSPGLAGGWADTQYFGPGTRLTVL.

V usage is TRBV2 and J usage is TRBJ2-1, with 12 bases fitting TRBD2. This CDR3 has 16 amino acids. V shed 6 bases and J 8 bases; nucleotides not matched to a gene: 11. Germline V lookup: CDR1 SNHLY, CDR2 FYNNEI. This chain's CDR3 is CASRAGTSGFLDEQFF. The CDR3 nucleotides are TGTGCCAGCAGAGCCGGGACTAGCGGGTTTCTGGATGAGCAGTTCTTC.

The CDR3 spells CASSLVSGQGAGEAFF. CDR3 DNA sequence: TGTGCCAGCAGCTTGGTCAGTGGACAGGGGGCAGGTGAAGCTTTCTTT. This sequence joins TRBV5-6 and TRBJ1-1; TRBD1 matches at 11 bases. Germline V CDR1 and CDR2: SGHDT, YYEEEE. Losses at the gene ends were 0 bases for V and 7 bases for J; bases not matched to a gene: 8. The CDR3 runs to 16 residues. Combining the CDR3 with reference TRBV5-6 and TRBJ1-1 gives the whole variable domain DAGVTQSPTHLIKTRGQQVTLRCSPKSGHDTVSWYQQALGQGPQFIFQYYEEEERQRGNFPDRFSGHQFPNYSSELNVNALLLGDSALYLCASSLVSGQGAGEAFFGQGTRLTVV.

The chain uses TRBV9 and TRBJ2-1, with 9 bases identical to TRBD1. Germline loops: CDR1 SGDLS, CDR2 YYNGEE. The trim removed 3 bases at V and 8 bases at J, leaving 6 bases unmatched. The CDR3 loop spans 14 amino acids. CDR3 residues: CASSAEGTGYEQFF. CDR3 sequence (DNA): TGTGCCAGCAGCGCGGAGGGGACAGGGTATGAGCAGTTCTTC. The full variable domain, in which reference TRBV9 and TRBJ2-1 provide the parts outside the CDR3, is DSGVTQTPKHLITATGQRVTLRCSPRSGDLSVYWYQQSLDQGLQFLIQYYNGEERAKGNILERFSAQQFPDLHSELNLSSLELGDSALYFCASSAEGTGYEQFFGPGTRLTVL.

This clone was detected once. The chain links TRBV7-9 to TRBJ1-2; 7 bases line up with TRBD1. J was trimmed by 8 bases and V by 5 bases; bases with no gene match: 8. Germline loops: CDR1 SEHNR, CDR2 FQNEAQ (reference sequence). The CDR3 extends over 13 amino acids. CDR3 in DNA: TGTGCCAGCAGCCCGACAGGGCTCTCCGGCTACACCTTC. Protein: CASSPTGLSGYTF. Complete variable domain (other parts from reference TRBV7-9 and TRBJ1-2): DTGVSQNPRHKITKRGQNVTFRCDPISEHNRLYWYRQTLGQGPEFLTYFQNEAQLEKSRLLSDRFSAERPKGSFSTLEIQRTEQGDSAMYLCASSPTGLSGYTFGSGTRLTVV.

The chain uses TRBV28 and TRBJ2-6, with D tentatively TRBD1 (6 bases). The germline V and J ends were trimmed by 5 bases and 4 bases, with 12 bases remaining between them. Germline CDR1 is MDHEN and CDR2 is SYDVKM. The CDR3 covers 15 residues. The CDR3 protein is CASSPTGWGANVLTF. CDR3 coding DNA: TGTGCCAGCAGTCCTACAGGGTGGGGGGCCAACGTCCTGACTTTC.

The chain recombines TRBV6-6 with TRBJ2-1, with D tentatively TRBD1 (6 bases). The CDR3 is 13 amino acids. Trimming removed 2 bases from V and 8 bases from J, with 10 bases in between. In germline, CDR1 is MNHNY, CDR2 SVGAGI (reference sequence). The CDR3 region has the DNA TGTGCCAGCAGTTACCGTCCAGGGGATGAGCAGTTCTTC. Translation: CASSYRPGDEQFF.

The chain links TRBV27 to TRBJ2-7, with TRBD2 as a possible D gene (5 bases). V was pared by 3 bases and J by 6 bases, with 12 bases between. CDR3 length equals 13 residues. The V gene's germline CDR1 is MNHEY and CDR2 SMNVEV (reference sequence). The CDR3 is CASSFIGLREQYF. CDR3 coding DNA: TGTGCCAGCAGTTTCATCGGACTTCGCGAGCAGTACTTC.

This clone was recorded only once. V is TRBV10-1 and J is TRBJ2-7; D gene unclear. V dropped 2 bases and J dropped 2 bases, with 7 bases sitting between them. CDR3 size: 13 residues. CDR1 and CDR2 from the germline V gene are WNHNN and SYGVQD (reference sequence). CDR3 sequence reads: CASSEAPTYEQYF. CDR3 DNA sequence: TGCGCCAGCAGTGAGGCACCTACCTACGAGCAGTACTTC.

The rearrangement uses TRBV9 and TRBJ2-7; TRBD2 might be the D (5 bases). Germline CDR1 is SGDLS and CDR2 is YYNGEE. The length of the CDR3 is 15 residues. The V end was cut by 0 bases, the J end by 7 bases, with 17 bases between. CDR3 sequence reads: CASSVGSLRDGEQYF. CDR3 bases: TGTGCCAGCAGCGTAGGGTCTCTGAGGGATGGGGAGCAGTACTTC.